The source of this TCR beta chain is a study of shared clonotypes between healthy human individuals. Study-level points and caveats: Clonotypes that were shared across a handful of donors made up around 5% of naive CD4 clonotypes. Relative to their counterparts shared across all four donors, non-shared clonotypes exhibited diminished generation probabilities.

Naive CD45RA+ and memory CD45RA-negative subsets were split from CD4+ cells. Points on this clone: The antigen remains unidentified.

Data came from immunoSEQ multiplex PCR; TCRdb stores just in-frame clones and leaves some out. Of around 2.5 million clones listed, 80% to 95% are singletons. CDR1 and CDR2 (germline): MNHNY, SVGAGI (reference sequence). There are 16 residues in the CDR3. V lost 3 bases and J lost 2; bases outside the gene matches: 7. The sequence was collected from a man between 18 and 35 years old in good health. Some clones in this sample may be carry-over from other donors' samples. The chain is built from TRBV6-6 and TRBJ2-1, with 7 bases fitting TRBD1. Sequenced material: naive CD4+ T cells from PBMCs. Subset of the sample: CD45RA+ positively selected. The CDR3 protein is CASSYKRQGPYNEQFF. The CDR3 DNA reads TGTGCCAGCAGTTATAAGAGACAGGGCCCCTACAATGAGCAGTTCTTC.